The subject of this entry is one TCR beta chain. Trimming cost V 3 bases and J 2 bases; bases outside gene matches: 16. The CDR3 loop spans 21 amino acids. Germline V gene data show CDR1 as LGHDT and CDR2 as YNNKEL (reference sequence). This table comes from immunoSEQ multiplex PCR, and its TCRdb copy is limited to in-frame clones, with some not included. The sample contains approximately 350,000 clones, around 89% of which appear only once. This sample was included in a study of blood T cell repertoires in COVID-19. Turning to the study itself: Sites across the United States, Italy and Spain contributed samples from acute and convalescent COVID-19. Nucleic acid was either cDNA or gDNA, and it came from T cells, B-cell-depleted T cells, or PBMCs.

Clinical history as reported by participants underpinned cohort assignment. Symptom resolution, clearance, or two negative PCRs marked donors in Cohort 3 as recovered. This TCR derives from a young man who had recovered from COVID-19. The sample was PBMCs or T cells enriched from blood (not recorded which). The J gene is TRBJ2-1, the V gene TRBV3-1 (or the pseudogene TRBV3-2); 13 nucleotides line up with TRBD2. The CDR3 region is CASSHFRGTSGMSVAYNEQFF. In nucleotides, the CDR3 is TGTGCCAGCAGCCATTTTCGGGGGACTAGCGGGATGAGCGTTGCCTACAATGAGCAGTTCTTC.